These 28 T cell receptor beta chains share one sample of origin, sequenced in a study of early T cells in non-severe SARS-CoV-2 infection. Via MiXCR, TCRdb re-called the 5' RACE reads, giving one row per CDR3 protein. The sample holds about 48,000 distinct CDR3 sequences, around a tenth seen once. The sample consisted of whole blood. These receptors originate from an adult who was a healthcare worker with PCR-confirmed SARS-CoV-2 infection or an uninfected control (not recorded which).

V is TRBV12-3 or TRBV12-4 and J is TRBJ2-7; D unclear. The CDR3 sequence is 14 residues long. Deletions cut 4 bases from V and 2 bases from J, with 12 bases between. CDR3 protein: CASSSLDGPYEQYF. CDR3 bases: TGTGCCAGCAGTTCCCTCGACGGGCCCTACGAGCAGTACTTC.

This clonotype was seen repeatedly, ten times or more. The V call is TRBV7-6, the J call TRBJ2-7; unclear D gene. The germline V and J ends were trimmed by 5 bases and 1 base, with 9 bases remaining between them. CDR3 length equals 13 residues. Germline CDR1 and CDR2: SGHVS and FNYEAQ. The CDR3 is CASSPPLSYEQYF. The CDR3 DNA reads as TGTGCCAGCAGCCCCCCCCTGTCCTACGAGCAGTACTTC.

V is TRBV12-3 or TRBV12-4 and J is TRBJ2-1, with 16 bases matching TRBD2. The J segment lost 2 bases and the V segment lost 2 bases, leaving 12 bases of the junction unmatched. The CDR3 spans 21 residues. The CDR3, as DNA: TGTGCCAGCAGTTTATGGGCGGGACTAGCGGGAGGGCCCTCGACCTACAATGAGCAGTTCTTC. Translation gives CASSLWAGLAGGPSTYNEQFF.

This clonotype has more than one count but fewer than ten. The gene calls are TRBV12-3 or TRBV12-4 and TRBJ2-6; D is unresolved. This CDR3 is built from 15 residues. DNA of the CDR3: TGTGTCACCAAACAGTTTACCTCTGGGGCCAACGTCCTGACTTTC. Its protein product is CVTKQFTSGANVLTF.

This clonotype occurred many times. CDR3 nucleotide sequence: TGTGCCAGCAGTTTGCAGGTGTCGCGCCAGCGGGAGAGGGATGAGCAGTTCTTC. Amino acid sequence: CASSLQVSRQRERDEQFF. V is TRBV12-3 or TRBV12-4 and J is TRBJ2-1; 8 bases match TRBD2. This CDR3 is built from 18 residues. The trim removed 3 bases at V and 8 bases at J, leaving 18 bases unmatched.

This clonotype was recorded many times. The chain has TRBV29-1 and TRBJ2-1; D is perhaps TRBD1 or TRBD2 (5 bases each). Germline V gene lookup returns CDR1 SQVTM and CDR2 ANQGSEA. The CDR3 loop spans 15 amino acids. V lost 4 bases, J lost 6 bases, and 19 bases lay in between. Here the CDR3 reads CSVAPDSRGANEQFF. In DNA form, the CDR3 reads TGCAGCGTTGCCCCCGACAGCCGAGGGGCCAATGAGCAGTTCTTC.

This chain uses TRBV11-2 with TRBJ2-1; TRBD2 matches 11 bases. The V segment lost 4 bases and the J segment 5 bases; nucleotides outside the gene matches: 7. CDR3 length equals 16 residues. Germline assignment: CDR1 SGHAT and CDR2 FQNNGV. The CDR3 DNA is TGTGCCAGCAGCTCGCAGACTAGCGGGGCCAACAATGAGCAGTTCTTC. It encodes CASSSQTSGANNEQFF. The variable domain in full, with the rest retrieved from reference TRBV11-2 and TRBJ2-1, is EAGVAQSPRYKIIEKRQSVAFWCNPISGHATLYWYQQILGQGPKLLIQFQNNGVVDDSQLPKDRFSAERLKGVDSTLKIQPAKLEDSAVYLCASSSQTSGANNEQFFGPGTRLTVL.

The table lists this clonotype with a few counts. The chain links TRBV13 to TRBJ2-1; a possible D gene is TRBD2 (6 bases). The V end was cut by 6 bases, the J end by 7 bases, with 19 bases between. The CDR3 runs 15 residues. CDR1 PRHDT and CDR2 FYEKMQ come from the germline V gene (reference sequence). CDR3 coding DNA: TGTGCCAGCAGGTCGTCTAGCGCGCCATCAAATGAGCAGTTCTTC. This codes for CASRSSSAPSNEQFF.

This clonotype was seen a few times. The chain has TRBV29-1 and TRBJ2-7; 7 nucleotides match TRBD1. In germline, CDR1 is SQVTM, CDR2 ANQGSEA. The junction had 5 bases not matched to a gene; V was cut back by 7 bases and J by 2 bases. The CDR3 is 12 residues long. The CDR3 is CSGLTGAYEQYF. CDR3 nucleotides: TGCAGCGGTCTTACAGGGGCCTACGAGCAGTACTTC.

This clonotype was seen more than once but under ten times. The V gene is TRBV11-2, the J gene TRBJ1-1; TRBD1 is a possible D gene (5 bases). The CDR3 extends over 12 amino acids. Germline V CDR1 and CDR2: SGHAT, FQNNGV. Trimming pared 4 bases from V and 7 bases from J, leaving 10 bases between. The CDR3 sequence is CASSYSGGEAFF. The CDR3 coding sequence is TGTGCCAGCAGCTATAGCGGGGGTGAAGCTTTCTTT. Full variable domain (remainder filled in from reference TRBV11-2 and TRBJ1-1): EAGVAQSPRYKIIEKRQSVAFWCNPISGHATLYWYQQILGQGPKLLIQFQNNGVVDDSQLPKDRFSAERLKGVDSTLKIQPAKLEDSAVYLCASSYSGGEAFFGQGTRLTVV.

This clonotype was seen many times. The V gene is TRBV7-9, the J gene TRBJ2-1; possibly TRBD2 for D (5 bases). The germline V and J ends were trimmed by 3 bases and 5 bases, with 14 bases remaining between them. Germline V gene lookup returns CDR1 SEHNR and CDR2 FQNEAQ (reference sequence). This CDR3 comprises 15 residues. DNA for the CDR3: TGTGCCAGCAGCTTGCAGTCGAGAGCGGACAATGAGCAGTTCTTC. As protein: CASSLQSRADNEQFF. The entire variable domain, with the rest obtained from reference TRBV7-9 and TRBJ2-1, is as follows: DTGVSQNPRHKITKRGQNVTFRCDPISEHNRLYWYRQTLGQGPEFLTYFQNEAQLEKSRLLSDRFSAERPKGSFSTLEIQRTEQGDSAMYLCASSLQSRADNEQFFGPGTRLTVL.

Ten or more counts support this clonotype. V gene TRBV7-9 combines with J gene TRBJ2-7, with TRBD1 matching over 10 bases. Germline loops: CDR1 SEHNR, CDR2 FQNEAQ (reference sequence). V lost 5 bases, J lost 3 bases, and 7 bases stayed unmatched. The CDR3 extends over 15 amino acids. CDR3 residues: CASSSRGTGDYEQYF. CDR3 DNA sequence: TGTGCCAGCAGCAGCAGGGGGACAGGGGACTACGAGCAGTACTTC.

The genes are TRBV3-1 and TRBJ2-1; a weak D match, TRBD2 (5 bases). Germline values: CDR1 LGHDT, CDR2 YNNKEL (reference sequence). The CDR3 has 15 amino acids. V was cut by 1 base and J by 4 bases, with 11 bases left in between. CDR3 nucleotides: TGTGCCAGCAGCCAAGGGACTGGACTTTACAATGAGCAGTTCTTC. Protein sequence: CASSQGTGLYNEQFF.

The chain carries TRBV2 and TRBJ2-5, with TRBD2 matching 14 bases. Trimming cost V 7 bases and J 5 bases; bases outside gene matches: 6. The CDR3 runs 15 residues. Germline CDR1 reads SNHLY; CDR2 reads FYNNEI. The CDR3 sequence: CASITGLAGAETQYF. CDR3 bases: TGTGCCAGCATCACGGGACTAGCGGGAGCGGAGACCCAGTACTTC.

This clonotype appeared a few times. V usage is TRBV7-9 and J usage is TRBJ2-1; D is undetermined. The CDR3 runs 13 residues. CDR1 and CDR2 from the germline V gene are SEHNR and FQNEAQ (reference sequence). V was shortened by 4 bases and J by 5 bases, with 9 bases between the two germline ends. The CDR3: CASSSSWDNEQFF. CDR3 sequence (DNA): TGTGCCAGCAGCTCATCCTGGGACAATGAGCAGTTCTTC.

At least ten counts were recorded for this clonotype. Here the CDR3 DNA reads TGTGCCAGCAGTCCTGGGACAGGGTCAGGGTCCTACGAGCAGTACTTC. It specifies CASSPGTGSGSYEQYF. The chain links TRBV12-3 or TRBV12-4 to TRBJ2-7; 9 nucleotides line up with TRBD1. With 5 bases clipped from V and 1 base from J, the junction kept 9 bases outside the gene matches. This CDR3 comprises 16 residues.

The V call is TRBV5-4, the J call TRBJ2-5; D may be TRBD1 or TRBD2 (6 bases each). The CDR3 sequence is 15 residues long. Deletions cut 1 base from V and 4 bases from J, with 14 bases between. CDR1 is SGHNT and CDR2 is YYREEE in the germline V gene (reference sequence). CDR3 nucleotides: TGTGCCAGCAGCTTGTACGGGGGCCAGGGAGAGACCCAGTACTTC. Its protein product is CASSLYGGQGETQYF.

This clonotype was counted ten times or more. The chain has TRBV3-1 and TRBJ1-4, with 7 bases that match TRBD1. V was pared by 4 bases and J by 7 bases, with 6 bases of the junction left unmatched. Germline lookup yields CDR1 LGHDT and CDR2 YNNKEL (reference sequence). The CDR3 extends over 14 amino acids. The CDR3 DNA reads as TGTGCCAGCAGCCGCGGGACAGATCTTGAAAAACTGTTTTTT. Encoded protein: CASSRGTDLEKLFF.

This clonotype has at least ten counts. V is TRBV10-2 and J is TRBJ2-2; D gene unclear. The CDR3 sequence is 15 residues long. Trimming cost V 0 bases and J 3 bases, with 8 bases left between them. Germline CDR1 and CDR2: WSHSY and SAAADI. The CDR3 DNA is TGCGCCAGCAGTGAGTCCAATGACTACACCGGGGAGCTGTTTTTT. Translation: CASSESNDYTGELFF.

This clonotype appeared a few times. This chain joins TRBV5-1 and TRBJ2-1; the D is unclear. This CDR3 comprises 14 residues. With 2 bases removed from V and 4 bases from J, the gap between germline ends came to 10 bases. In germline, CDR1 is SGHRS, CDR2 YFSETQ. In nucleotides, the CDR3 is TGCGCCAGCAGCTTCGAGCAATCTTACAATGAGCAGTTCTTC. It specifies CASSFEQSYNEQFF.

This clonotype was seen repeatedly, ten times or more. J is TRBJ1-1 and V is TRBV7-2; TRBD1 agrees at 7 bases. With V trimmed by 3 bases and J by 4 bases, 11 bases remained unmatched. This CDR3 is built from 16 residues. CDR1 is SGHTA, CDR2 FQGNSA, per germline. The CDR3: CASSLLGRGLGTEAFF. CDR3 DNA sequence: TGTGCCAGCAGCTTGTTAGGTAGGGGGCTCGGCACTGAAGCTTTCTTT.

The J gene is TRBJ2-3, the V gene TRBV4-1; perhaps TRBD2 as D (6 bases). The germline V gene has CDR1 MGHRA and CDR2 YSYEKL. Trimming shortened V by 0 bases and J by 1 base, and 11 bases separated the two germline ends. The CDR3 is made up of 16 amino acids. CDR3 residues: CASSQDGGLGTDTQYF. CDR3 bases: TGCGCCAGCAGCCAAGACGGGGGATTGGGCACAGATACGCAGTATTTT.

On this clonotype itself: The CDR3 carries no conserved terminal phenylalanine or tryptophan, so it likely arises from a read error. The V and J genes are TRBV28 and TRBJ2-1; no clear D. Germline-derived CDR1 and CDR2 are MDHEN and SYDVKM. The CDR3 sequence is 12 residues long. With 6 bases removed from V and 7 bases from J, the gap between germline ends came to 10 bases. Written as DNA, the CDR3 is TGTGCCAGCAGCTCCTACTGGAATGAGCAGTTCTAC. Residues: CASSSYWNEQFY.

This clonotype was recorded many times. The V and J genes are TRBV2 and TRBJ2-5; D not certain. Germline V CDR1 and CDR2: SNHLY, FYNNEI. V lost 4 bases and J lost 2, with 8 bases in between. The CDR3 has 13 residues. The chain's CDR3 is CASSADLQETQYF. In nucleotides, the CDR3 is TGTGCCAGCAGTGCGGACCTACAAGAGACCCAGTACTTC.

This clonotype has ten or more counts. V usage is TRBV15 and J usage is TRBJ2-1; no firm D call. Germline CDR1 and CDR2: LNHNV and YYDKDF (reference sequence). The CDR3 is 14 amino acids. With 5 bases removed from V and 6 bases from J, the gap between germline ends came to 14 bases. The CDR3 reads CATSRFRGPNEQFF. CDR3 in DNA: TGTGCCACCAGCCGGTTCCGTGGGCCCAATGAGCAGTTCTTC.

Ten or more counts support this clonotype. The chain is built from TRBV11-2 and TRBJ2-1, with D uncertain. CDR3 size: 17 residues. Germline values: CDR1 SGHAT, CDR2 FQNNGV. V was clipped by 1 base and J by 0 bases, with 13 bases between them. CDR3: CASSLVPGLVSYNEQFF. CDR3 coding DNA: TGTGCCAGCAGCTTAGTCCCCGGGTTAGTCTCCTACAATGAGCAGTTCTTC.

This clonotype was observed at least ten times. The V and J genes are TRBV29-1 and TRBJ2-3; D call uncertain. CDR1 and CDR2 from the germline V gene are SQVTM and ANQGSEA. CDR3 length: 13 residues. V lost 3 bases and J lost 2, with 9 bases in between. The CDR3 coding sequence is TGCAGCGTTGATCGGCAGACCACAGATACGCAGTATTTT. The encoded protein is CSVDRQTTDTQYF.

This clonotype was seen a handful of times. V usage is TRBV2 and J usage is TRBJ2-3; D is unresolved. The V end lost 3 bases, the J end lost 0 bases, and 10 bases lay between the germline ends. Germline CDR1 is SNHLY and CDR2 is FYNNEI. The CDR3 is 15 amino acids. The CDR3 loop is CASSDQSTSTDTQYF. The CDR3 region has the DNA TGTGCCAGCAGTGACCAGTCAACTAGCACAGATACGCAGTATTTT.